Presented here are 27 T cell receptor beta chains from one specimen sequenced in a study of graft-versus-host responses after intestinal transplantation. Intraepithelial plus lamina propria lymphocytes were released by processing graft tissue. Some clones are missing from TCRdb's copy, which holds only in-frame ones; the method was immunoSEQ multiplex PCR. The repertoire includes tens of thousands of clones, about nine tenths of them detected once, and about 1.7% sits in the top ten. The material sequenced was ileum tissue, taken around 350 days after transplant. Every receptor here comes from a human patient who received an intestinal transplant, so some T cells may come from the graft donor.

V is TRBV30 and J is TRBJ1-1, with no clear D. CDR3 length: 14 residues. CDR1 GTSNPN and CDR2 SVGIG come from the germline V gene (reference sequence). Trimming removed 0 bases from V and 5 bases from J, with 13 bases in between. In DNA, the CDR3 is TGTGCCTGGAGTGTACAAGAAGATTCAACTGAAGCTTTCTTT. Protein product: CAWSVQEDSTEAFF.

V is TRBV6-6 and J is TRBJ1-1; 8 positions match TRBD1. Trimming took 6 bases from V and 7 from J; bases not matched to a gene: 7. The germline V gene has CDR1 MNHNY and CDR2 SVGAGI (reference sequence). The CDR3 spans 13 residues. This CDR3 is CASRARTGLEAFF. DNA for the CDR3: TGTGCCAGCAGGGCCAGGACAGGGCTTGAAGCTTTCTTT.

The rearrangement links TRBV7-9 to TRBJ2-2; 7 bases fit TRBD1. The CDR3 is made up of 14 amino acids. Trimming cost V 3 bases and J 3 bases; bases outside gene matches: 1. CDR1 and CDR2 (germline): SEHNR, FQNEAQ (reference sequence). CDR3 DNA: TGTGCCAGCAGCTTGACAGGGTACACCGGGGAGCTGTTTTTT. Its protein is CASSLTGYTGELFF.

J is TRBJ2-1 and V is TRBV5-1; D remains unclear. V was shortened by 0 bases and J by 6 bases, with 13 bases between the two germline ends. Germline V gene sequence: CDR1 SGHRS, CDR2 YFSETQ. This CDR3 spans 15 amino acids. Here the CDR3 DNA reads TGCGCCAGCAGCTTGGCCCTTTTACCGACCAATGAGCAGTTCTTC. Amino acid sequence: CASSLALLPTNEQFF.

This chain joins TRBV6-5 and TRBJ1-2, with 7 bases that match TRBD1. CDR1 and CDR2 from the germline V gene are MNHEY and SVGAGI. The ends lost 6 bases at V and 1 base at J; junction bases unmatched: 5. The CDR3 covers 14 residues. The CDR3 reads CASSPNRGNYGYTF. As DNA, the CDR3 is TGTGCCAGCAGCCCGAACAGGGGTAACTATGGCTACACCTTC.

CDR3 sequence reads: CASSLRQGSYEQYF. The CDR3 bases are TGTGCCAGCAGTTTACGGCAGGGCTCCTACGAGCAGTACTTC. This rearrangement joins TRBV6-5 to TRBJ2-7; D perhaps matches TRBD1 (5 bases). Trimming removed 4 bases from V and 0 bases from J, with 10 bases in between. This CDR3 region has 14 residues. Germline V gene sequence: CDR1 MNHEY, CDR2 SVGAGI.

The J gene is TRBJ2-7, the V gene TRBV6-5; the D is unclear. V lost 4 bases and J lost 1, with 11 bases in between. CDR3 length: 14 residues. Germline CDR1 reads MNHEY; CDR2 reads SVGAGI. This CDR3 reads CASSSLGGSYEQYF. The DNA for the CDR3 is TGTGCCAGCAGTTCCTTGGGCGGATCCTACGAGCAGTACTTC.

V usage is TRBV19 and J usage is TRBJ2-3; possible D gene TRBD2, 5 bases. The CDR3 runs 15 residues. Germline V lookup: CDR1 LNHDA, CDR2 SQIVND (reference sequence). Deletions cut 6 bases from V and 0 bases from J, with 13 bases between. The CDR3 spells CASSPGWRSTDTQYF. The CDR3 region has the DNA TGTGCCAGTAGCCCAGGCTGGAGGAGCACAGATACGCAGTATTTT.

The chain carries TRBV6-5 and TRBJ2-7; maybe TRBD1 (5 bases). The CDR3 is made up of 14 amino acids. V was pared by 4 bases and J by 3 bases, with 13 bases between. Per the germline V gene, CDR1 is MNHEY and CDR2 is SVGAGI. The CDR3: CASSSDRKRYEQYF. The CDR3, as DNA: TGTGCCAGCAGTTCCGACAGAAAACGCTACGAGCAGTACTTC.

J is TRBJ2-1 and V is TRBV7-9; D perhaps matches TRBD1 (6 bases). The CDR3 spans 15 residues. The germline CDR1 and CDR2 sequences are SEHNR and FQNEAQ (reference sequence). The V end was cut by 4 bases, the J end by 7 bases, with 17 bases between. The CDR3, as DNA: TGTGCCAGCAGCTCTATCCACAGGGTTGAAAATGAGCAGTTCTTC. It yields the protein CASSSIHRVENEQFF.

V and J are TRBV5-1 and TRBJ2-7; the D is unclear. V gave up 3 bases and J gave up 1 base, with 14 bases separating them. The V gene's germline CDR1 is SGHRS and CDR2 YFSETQ. The length of the CDR3 is 15 residues. CDR3 in amino acids: CASSSTPTSSYEQYF. The CDR3 nucleotides are TGCGCCAGCAGCTCAACACCGACGAGTTCCTACGAGCAGTACTTC.

Notes on this clone: The sample contains more than one DNA sequence encoding this CDR3. The chain uses TRBV4-1 and TRBJ2-1; D is ambiguous. Trimming pared 1 base from V and 5 bases from J, leaving 3 bases between. CDR3 length equals 12 residues. Germline V gene sequence: CDR1 MGHRA, CDR2 YSYEKL. The CDR3 nucleotides are TGCGCCAGCAGCCAAGGTAACAATGAGCAGTTCTTC. It encodes CASSQGNNEQFF.

V usage is TRBV6-5 and J usage is TRBJ1-1; D is perhaps TRBD1 (6 bases). There are 16 residues in the CDR3. Per the germline V gene, CDR1 is MNHEY and CDR2 is SVGAGI. V was cut by 4 bases and J by 6 bases, with 21 bases left in between. The CDR3 here is CASSLAPRKGGAEAFF. The CDR3 DNA reads TGTGCCAGCAGTTTAGCTCCAAGAAAAGGGGGAGCTGAAGCTTTCTTT.

The rearrangement uses TRBV6-1 and TRBJ1-1; 7 bases are a match to TRBD1. The CDR3 extends over 14 amino acids. The junction had 11 bases not matched to a gene; V was cut back by 5 bases and J by 8 bases. The germline gives CDR1 MNHNS, CDR2 SASEGT. The CDR3 DNA reads as TGTGCCAGCAGTCCCTGGACAGGACCCTACGAAGCTTTCTTT. It yields the protein CASSPWTGPYEAFF.

The chain recombines TRBV7-3 with TRBJ2-1, with D possibly matching TRBD1 (6 bases). Trimming stripped 5 bases from V and 6 bases from J, with 14 bases between. Per the germline V gene, CDR1 is SGHTA and CDR2 is FQGTGA. CDR3 size: 14 residues. The CDR3 bases are TGTGCCAGCAGCCCCAGGACAGATTCCAATGAGCAGTTCTTC. Amino acid sequence: CASSPRTDSNEQFF.

This sequence joins TRBV6-1 and TRBJ1-1; possibly TRBD1 for D (6 bases). Trimming stripped 3 bases from V and 1 base from J, with 9 bases between. The germline CDR1 and CDR2 sequences are MNHNS and SASEGT. The CDR3 length is 14 residues. CDR3: CASSDLRGNTEAFF. CDR3 sequence (DNA): TGTGCCAGCAGTGACCTCAGGGGGAACACTGAAGCTTTCTTT.

This sequence joins TRBV27 and TRBJ2-7; a weak D match, TRBD1 (6 bases). Germline V gives CDR1 MNHEY, CDR2 SMNVEV (reference sequence). CDR3 length: 14 residues. Trimming took off 6 bases at V and 5 bases at J, with 17 bases between the two ends. The CDR3 region is CASSLQGYFHEQYF. The DNA of the CDR3 is TGTGCCAGCAGCCTACAGGGTTATTTCCACGAGCAGTACTTC.

The rearrangement joins TRBV6-5 to TRBJ1-1; no reliable D call. V dropped 5 bases and J dropped 14 bases, with 15 bases sitting between them. The germline gives CDR1 MNHEY, CDR2 SVGAGI. The CDR3 is made up of 11 amino acids. The CDR3: CASSPQRQRFF. The CDR3 DNA reads as TGTGCCAGCAGTCCACAGCGCCAAAGGTTCTTT.

The chain has TRBV7-6 and TRBJ2-7, with a possible D match to TRBD2 (6 bases). This CDR3 spans 14 amino acids. Germline V gives CDR1 SGHVS, CDR2 FNYEAQ. V lost 0 bases and J 4 bases, leaving 10 bases between the germline ends. CDR3 sequence reads: CASSLALGGYEQYF. The CDR3 DNA sequence: TGTGCCAGCAGCTTAGCGCTGGGGGGTTACGAGCAGTACTTC.

The rearrangement uses TRBV28 and TRBJ2-3, with TRBD2 identical over 14 bases. In germline, CDR1 is MDHEN, CDR2 SYDVKM. This CDR3 is built from 16 residues. V dropped 4 bases and J dropped 5; count of bases not matched to a gene: 5. The CDR3 sequence is CASSSGLAGGRDTQYF. The CDR3 bases are TGTGCCAGCAGTTCAGGACTAGCGGGAGGTAGAGATACGCAGTATTTT.

The genes are TRBV6-6 and TRBJ2-7, with 9 bases aligning to TRBD2. This CDR3 comprises 15 residues. Germline CDR1 reads MNHNY; CDR2 reads SVGAGI (reference sequence). Trimming cost V 6 bases and J 0 bases; bases outside gene matches: 6. The CDR3 reads CASSLTSGSSYEQYF. In DNA form, the CDR3 reads TGTGCCAGCAGCCTGACTAGCGGTAGCTCCTACGAGCAGTACTTC.

CDR3 amino acids: CASSGLASNTGELFF. In nucleotides, the CDR3 is TGTGCCAGCTCCGGACTAGCGTCGAACACCGGGGAGCTGTTTTTT. This chain links TRBV6-1 with TRBJ2-2, with 9 bases identical to TRBD2. CDR3 length: 15 amino acids. The J segment lost 0 bases and the V segment lost 8 bases, leaving 4 bases of the junction unmatched. CDR1 and CDR2 (germline): MNHNS, SASEGT.

The rearrangement links TRBV9 to TRBJ2-5; D may be TRBD1 (7 bases). This CDR3 is 14 amino acids long. V was pared by 3 bases and J by 5 bases, with 14 bases between. Germline loops: CDR1 SGDLS, CDR2 YYNGEE. The CDR3 spells CASSAPGGGETQYF. CDR3 coding DNA: TGTGCCAGCAGCGCCCCAGGGGGAGGTGAGACCCAGTACTTC.

This chain connects TRBV10-3 to TRBJ1-4; 7 bases line up with TRBD1. Germline CDR1 and CDR2: ENHRY and SYGVKD. This CDR3 contains 16 residues. Trimming took 4 bases from V and 8 from J; bases not matched to a gene: 13. CDR3 nucleotide sequence: TGTGCCATCAGTGCCCGCCCGGGACAGAAAAACGAAAAACTGTTTTTT. Translating it yields CAISARPGQKNEKLFF.

This chain uses TRBV6-5 with TRBJ1-3, with D possibly being TRBD1 (5 bases). This CDR3 region has 13 residues. Germline CDR1 MNHEY, CDR2 SVGAGI. The ends were cut back, 10 bases at V and 2 bases at J, with 12 bases in the middle. The CDR3: CATRGGAGNTIYF. The CDR3 DNA reads TGTGCCACCCGCGGGGGAGCTGGAAACACCATATATTTT.

This sequence joins TRBV6-5 and TRBJ1-3; tentative D call: TRBD1 (5 bases). The ends were cut back, 3 bases at V and 0 bases at J, with 9 bases in the middle. The germline V gene has CDR1 MNHEY and CDR2 SVGAGI. CDR3 length equals 15 residues. This CDR3 reads CASSYWGSSGNTIYF. Here the CDR3 DNA reads TGTGCCAGCAGTTATTGGGGCAGCTCTGGAAACACCATATATTTT.

To note about this clone: The sample has other DNA sequences that encode this CDR3 too. The chain uses TRBV15 and TRBJ2-7; D might be TRBD2 (5 bases). V dropped 0 bases and J dropped 3 bases, with 12 bases sitting between them. Germline assignment: CDR1 LNHNV and CDR2 YYDKDF (reference sequence). The CDR3 contains 15 residues. The CDR3: CATSRDLSGIYEQYF. CDR3 coding DNA: TGTGCCACCAGCAGAGACCTAAGCGGAATCTACGAGCAGTACTTC.